This TCR beta chain comes out of a study of shared clonotypes between healthy human individuals. A single count supports this clone. V lost 6 bases and J lost 9, with 21 bases in between. The germline V gene encodes CDR1 MNHNY and CDR2 SVGAGI (reference sequence). The CDR3 has 15 residues. Clones were sequenced by immunoSEQ multiplex PCR, and TCRdb holds only the in-frame ones, with some missing. The profile shows some 2 million clones, 85% to 95% of them singletons. The origin of this receptor is a man aged 18 to 35 in good health. The V call is TRBV6-6, the J call TRBJ2-1; D perhaps matches TRBD1 (6 bases). The material sequenced was naive CD4+ T cells sorted from blood. The subset: CD45RA+ positively selected. CDR3 protein: CASSQGQGVWSEQFF. CDR3 sequence (DNA): TGTGCCAGCAGCCAGGGACAAGGGGTTTGGAGTGAGCAGTTCTTC.